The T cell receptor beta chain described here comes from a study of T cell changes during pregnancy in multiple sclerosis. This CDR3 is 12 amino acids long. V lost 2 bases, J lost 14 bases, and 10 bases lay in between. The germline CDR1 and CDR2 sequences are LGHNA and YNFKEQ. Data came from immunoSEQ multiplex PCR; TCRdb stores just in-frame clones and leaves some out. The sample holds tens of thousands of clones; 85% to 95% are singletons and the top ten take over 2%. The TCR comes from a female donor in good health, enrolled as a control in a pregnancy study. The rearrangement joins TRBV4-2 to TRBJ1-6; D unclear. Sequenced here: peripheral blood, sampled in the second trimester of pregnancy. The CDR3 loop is CASSQRRGTLHF. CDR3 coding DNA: TGTGCCAGCAGCCAAAGACGCGGAACCCTCCACTTT.